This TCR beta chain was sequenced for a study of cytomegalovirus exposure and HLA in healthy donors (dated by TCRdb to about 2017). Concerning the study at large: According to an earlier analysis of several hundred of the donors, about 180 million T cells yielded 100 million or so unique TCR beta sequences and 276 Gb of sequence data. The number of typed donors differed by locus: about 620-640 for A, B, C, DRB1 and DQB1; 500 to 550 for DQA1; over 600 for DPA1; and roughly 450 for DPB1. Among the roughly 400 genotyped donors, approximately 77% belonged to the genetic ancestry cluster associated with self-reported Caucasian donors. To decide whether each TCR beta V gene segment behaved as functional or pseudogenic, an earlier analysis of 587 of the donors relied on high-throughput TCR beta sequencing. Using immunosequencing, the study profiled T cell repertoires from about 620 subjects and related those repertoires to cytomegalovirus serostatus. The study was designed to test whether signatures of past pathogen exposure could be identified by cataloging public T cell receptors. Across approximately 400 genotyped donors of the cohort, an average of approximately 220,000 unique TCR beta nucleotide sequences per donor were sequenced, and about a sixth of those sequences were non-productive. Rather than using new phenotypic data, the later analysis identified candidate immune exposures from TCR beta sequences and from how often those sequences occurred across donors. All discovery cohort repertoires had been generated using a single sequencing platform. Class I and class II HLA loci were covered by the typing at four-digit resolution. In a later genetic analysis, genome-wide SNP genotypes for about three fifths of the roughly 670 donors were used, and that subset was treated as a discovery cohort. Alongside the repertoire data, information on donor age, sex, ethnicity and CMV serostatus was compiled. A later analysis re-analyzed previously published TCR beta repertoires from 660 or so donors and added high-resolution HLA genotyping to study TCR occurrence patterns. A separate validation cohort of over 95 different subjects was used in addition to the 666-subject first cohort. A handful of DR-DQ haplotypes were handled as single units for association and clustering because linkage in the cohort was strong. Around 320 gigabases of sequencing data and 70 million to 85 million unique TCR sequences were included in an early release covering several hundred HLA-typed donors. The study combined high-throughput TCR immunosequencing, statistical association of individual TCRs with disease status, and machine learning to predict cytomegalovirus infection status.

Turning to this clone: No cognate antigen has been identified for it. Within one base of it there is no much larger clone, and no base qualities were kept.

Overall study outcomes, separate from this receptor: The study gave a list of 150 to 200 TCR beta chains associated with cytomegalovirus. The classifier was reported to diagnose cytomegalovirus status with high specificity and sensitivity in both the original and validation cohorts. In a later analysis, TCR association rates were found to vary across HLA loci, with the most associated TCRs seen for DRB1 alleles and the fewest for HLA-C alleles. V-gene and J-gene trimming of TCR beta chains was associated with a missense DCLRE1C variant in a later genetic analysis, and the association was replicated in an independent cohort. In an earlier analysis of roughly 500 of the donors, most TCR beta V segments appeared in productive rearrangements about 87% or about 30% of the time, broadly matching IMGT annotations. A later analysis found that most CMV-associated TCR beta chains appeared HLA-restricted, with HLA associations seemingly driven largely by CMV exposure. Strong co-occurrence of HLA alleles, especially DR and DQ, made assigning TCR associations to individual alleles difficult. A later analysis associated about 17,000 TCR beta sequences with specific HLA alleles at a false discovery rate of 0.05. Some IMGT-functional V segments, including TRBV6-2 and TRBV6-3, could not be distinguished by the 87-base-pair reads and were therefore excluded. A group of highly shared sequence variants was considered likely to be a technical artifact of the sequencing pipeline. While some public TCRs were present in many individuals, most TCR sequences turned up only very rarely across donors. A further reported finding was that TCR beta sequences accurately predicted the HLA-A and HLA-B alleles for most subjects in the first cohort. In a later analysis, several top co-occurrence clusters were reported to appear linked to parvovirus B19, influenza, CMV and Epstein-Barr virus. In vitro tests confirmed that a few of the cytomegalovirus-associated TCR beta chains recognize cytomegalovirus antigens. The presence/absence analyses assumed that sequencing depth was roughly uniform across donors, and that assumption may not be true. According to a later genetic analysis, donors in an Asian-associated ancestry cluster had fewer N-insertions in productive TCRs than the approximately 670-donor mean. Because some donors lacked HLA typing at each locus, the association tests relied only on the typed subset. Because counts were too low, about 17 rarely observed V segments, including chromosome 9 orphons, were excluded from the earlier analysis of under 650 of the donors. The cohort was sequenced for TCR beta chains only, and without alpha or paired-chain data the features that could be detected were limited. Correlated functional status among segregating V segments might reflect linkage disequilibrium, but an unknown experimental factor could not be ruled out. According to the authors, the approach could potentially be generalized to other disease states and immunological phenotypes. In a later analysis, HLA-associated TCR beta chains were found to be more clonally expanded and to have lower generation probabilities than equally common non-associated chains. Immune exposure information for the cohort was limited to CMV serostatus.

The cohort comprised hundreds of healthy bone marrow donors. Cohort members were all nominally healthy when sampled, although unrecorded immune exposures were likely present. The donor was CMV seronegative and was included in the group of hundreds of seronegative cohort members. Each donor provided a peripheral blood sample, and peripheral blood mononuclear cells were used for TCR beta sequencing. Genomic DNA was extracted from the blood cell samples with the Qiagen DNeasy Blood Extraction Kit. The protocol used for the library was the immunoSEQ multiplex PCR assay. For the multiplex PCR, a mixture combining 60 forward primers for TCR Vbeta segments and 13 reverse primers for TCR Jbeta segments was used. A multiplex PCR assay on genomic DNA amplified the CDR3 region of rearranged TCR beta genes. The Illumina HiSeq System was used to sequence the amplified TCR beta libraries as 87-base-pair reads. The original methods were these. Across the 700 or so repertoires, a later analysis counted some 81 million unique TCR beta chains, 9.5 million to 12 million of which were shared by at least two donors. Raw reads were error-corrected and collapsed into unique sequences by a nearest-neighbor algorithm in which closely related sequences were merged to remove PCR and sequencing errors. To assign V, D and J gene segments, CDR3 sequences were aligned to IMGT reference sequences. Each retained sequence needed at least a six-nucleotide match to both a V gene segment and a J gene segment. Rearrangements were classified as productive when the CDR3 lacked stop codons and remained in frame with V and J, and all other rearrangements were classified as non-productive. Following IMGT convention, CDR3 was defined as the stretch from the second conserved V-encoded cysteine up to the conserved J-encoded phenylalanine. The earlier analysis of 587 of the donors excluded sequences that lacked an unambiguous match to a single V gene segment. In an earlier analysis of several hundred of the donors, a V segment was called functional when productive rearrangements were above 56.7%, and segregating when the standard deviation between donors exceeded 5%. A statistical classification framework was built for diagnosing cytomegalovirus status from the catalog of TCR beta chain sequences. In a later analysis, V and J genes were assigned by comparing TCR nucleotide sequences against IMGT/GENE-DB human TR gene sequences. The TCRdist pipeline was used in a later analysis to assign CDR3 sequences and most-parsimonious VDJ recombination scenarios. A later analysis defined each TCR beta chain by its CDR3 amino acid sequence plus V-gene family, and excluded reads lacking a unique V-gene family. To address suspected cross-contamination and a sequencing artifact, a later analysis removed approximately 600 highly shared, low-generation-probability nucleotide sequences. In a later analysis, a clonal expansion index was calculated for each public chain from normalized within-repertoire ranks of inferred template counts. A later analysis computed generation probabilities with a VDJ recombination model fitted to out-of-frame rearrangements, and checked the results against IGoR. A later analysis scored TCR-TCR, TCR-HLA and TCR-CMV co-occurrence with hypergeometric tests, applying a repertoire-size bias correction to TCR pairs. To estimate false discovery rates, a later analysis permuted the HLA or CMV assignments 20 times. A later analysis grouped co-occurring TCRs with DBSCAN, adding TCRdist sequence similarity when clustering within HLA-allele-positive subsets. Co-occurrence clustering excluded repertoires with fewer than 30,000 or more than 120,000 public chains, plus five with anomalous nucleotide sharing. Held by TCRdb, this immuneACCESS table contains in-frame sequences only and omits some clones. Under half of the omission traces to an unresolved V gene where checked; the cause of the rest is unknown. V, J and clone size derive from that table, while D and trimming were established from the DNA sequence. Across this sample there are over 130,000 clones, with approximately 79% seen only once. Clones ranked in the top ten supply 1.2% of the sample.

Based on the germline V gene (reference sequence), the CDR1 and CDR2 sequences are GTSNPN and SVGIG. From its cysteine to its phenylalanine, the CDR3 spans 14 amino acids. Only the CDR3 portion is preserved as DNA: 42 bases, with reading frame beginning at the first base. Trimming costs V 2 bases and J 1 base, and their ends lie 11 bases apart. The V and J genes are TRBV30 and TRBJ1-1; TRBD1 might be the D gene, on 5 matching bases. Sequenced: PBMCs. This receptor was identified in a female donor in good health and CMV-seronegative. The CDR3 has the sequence CAWSLGLSNTEAFF. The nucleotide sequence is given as TGTGCCTGGAGTCTGGGACTTTCGAACACTGAAGCTTTCTTT.